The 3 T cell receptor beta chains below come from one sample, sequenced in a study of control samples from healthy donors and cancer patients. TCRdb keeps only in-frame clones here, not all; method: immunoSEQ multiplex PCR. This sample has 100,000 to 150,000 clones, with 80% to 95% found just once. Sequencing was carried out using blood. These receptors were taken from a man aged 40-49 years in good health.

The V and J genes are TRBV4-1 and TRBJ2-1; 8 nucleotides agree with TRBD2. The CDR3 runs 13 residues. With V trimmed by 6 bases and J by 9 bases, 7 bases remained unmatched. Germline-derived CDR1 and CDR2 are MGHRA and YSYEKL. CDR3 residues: CASSPGLAGEQFF. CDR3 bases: TGCGCCAGCAGTCCCGGACTAGCAGGTGAGCAGTTCTTC.

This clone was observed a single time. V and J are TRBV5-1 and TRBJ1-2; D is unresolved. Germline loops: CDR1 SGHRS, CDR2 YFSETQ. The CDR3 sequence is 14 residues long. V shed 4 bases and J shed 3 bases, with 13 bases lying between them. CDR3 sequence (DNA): TGCGCCAGCAGCCCCGGTCCGGGAGACTATGGCTACACCTTC. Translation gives CASSPGPGDYGYTF.

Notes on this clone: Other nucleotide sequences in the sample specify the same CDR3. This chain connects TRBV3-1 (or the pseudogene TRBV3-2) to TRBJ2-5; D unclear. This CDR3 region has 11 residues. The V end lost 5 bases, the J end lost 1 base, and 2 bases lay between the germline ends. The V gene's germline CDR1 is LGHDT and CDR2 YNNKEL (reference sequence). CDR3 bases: TGTGCCAGCAGCACCCAAGAGACCCAGTACTTC. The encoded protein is CASSTQETQYF.